This TCR beta chain was retrieved from a study of CD8 T cells in ankylosing spondylitis. A single record per CDR3 protein comes from TCRdb applying MiXCR to the 5' RACE reads. In the table there are about 540,000 distinct CDR3 sequences, about an eighth of which are singletons. This clonotype was counted many times. Antigen specificity is unknown. The study's findings and limits: One TCR beta motif, made up of roughly 8 highly homologous variants, appeared characteristic of ankylosing spondylitis blood.

This CDR3 spans 17 amino acids. With 2 bases removed from V and 0 bases from J, the gap between germline ends came to 15 bases. The germline V gene encodes CDR1 SGHRS and CDR2 YFSETQ. The sequencing sample was made of blood, either unsorted or a sorted T cell fraction (not recorded which). J is TRBJ1-3 and V is TRBV5-1; D possibly corresponds to TRBD1 (6 bases). The receptor was derived from a male donor with ankylosing spondylitis. The CDR3 is CASSFTGSRSSGNTIYF. The CDR3 DNA sequence: TGCGCCAGCAGCTTCACAGGGTCCCGGAGCTCTGGAAACACCATATATTTT.